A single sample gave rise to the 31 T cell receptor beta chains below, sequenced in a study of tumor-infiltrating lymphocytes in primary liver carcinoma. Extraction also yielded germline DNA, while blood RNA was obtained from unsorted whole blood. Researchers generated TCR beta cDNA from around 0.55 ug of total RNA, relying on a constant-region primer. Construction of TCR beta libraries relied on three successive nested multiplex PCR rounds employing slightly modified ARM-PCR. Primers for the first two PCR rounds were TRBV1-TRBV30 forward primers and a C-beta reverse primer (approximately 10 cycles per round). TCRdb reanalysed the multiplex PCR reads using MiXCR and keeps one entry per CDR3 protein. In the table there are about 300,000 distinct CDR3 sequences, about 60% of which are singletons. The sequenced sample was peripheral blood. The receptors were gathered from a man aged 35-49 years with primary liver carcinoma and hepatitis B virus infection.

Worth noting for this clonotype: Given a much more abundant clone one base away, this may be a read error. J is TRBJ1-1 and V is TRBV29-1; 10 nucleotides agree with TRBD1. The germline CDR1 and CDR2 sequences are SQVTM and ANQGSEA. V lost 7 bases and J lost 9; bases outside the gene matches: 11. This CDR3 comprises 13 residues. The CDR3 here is CSATGGLNTKAFF. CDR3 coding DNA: TGCAGCGCGACAGGGGGCTTGAATACTAAAGCTTTCTTT.

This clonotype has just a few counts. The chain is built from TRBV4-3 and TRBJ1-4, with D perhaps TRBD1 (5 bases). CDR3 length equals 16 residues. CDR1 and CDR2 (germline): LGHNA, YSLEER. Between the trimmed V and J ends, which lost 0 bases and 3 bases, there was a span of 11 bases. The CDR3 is CASSQDAGQSNEKLFF. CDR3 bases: TGCGCCAGCAGCCAAGATGCAGGACAATCTAATGAAAAACTGTTTTTT.

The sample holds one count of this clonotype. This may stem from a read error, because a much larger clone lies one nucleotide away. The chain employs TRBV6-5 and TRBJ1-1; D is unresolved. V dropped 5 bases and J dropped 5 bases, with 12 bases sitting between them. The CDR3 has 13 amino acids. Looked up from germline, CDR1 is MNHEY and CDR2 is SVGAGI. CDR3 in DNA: TGTGCCAGCAGTCGGAGGTTTCGGACTGAAGCTTTCTTT. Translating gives CASSRRFRTEAFF.

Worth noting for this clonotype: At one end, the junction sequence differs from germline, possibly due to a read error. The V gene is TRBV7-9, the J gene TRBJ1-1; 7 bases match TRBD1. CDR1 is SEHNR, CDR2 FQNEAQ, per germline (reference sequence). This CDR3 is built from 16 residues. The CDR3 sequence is CASSSSGGRSNTEAFF. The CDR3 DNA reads TGTGCCAGCAGCTCCTCAGGGGGGAGATCGAACACTGAAGCCTTCTTT.

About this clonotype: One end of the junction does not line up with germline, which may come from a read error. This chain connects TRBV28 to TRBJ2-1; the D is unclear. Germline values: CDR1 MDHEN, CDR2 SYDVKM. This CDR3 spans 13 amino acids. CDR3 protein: CASSLTRRNEQLF. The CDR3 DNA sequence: TGTGCCAGCAGTTTGACCCGACGGAATGAGCAGTTGTTC.

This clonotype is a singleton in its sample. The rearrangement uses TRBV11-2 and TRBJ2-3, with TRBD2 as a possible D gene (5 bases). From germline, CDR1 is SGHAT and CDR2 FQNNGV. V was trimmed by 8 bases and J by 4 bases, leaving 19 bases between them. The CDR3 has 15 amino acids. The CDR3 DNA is TGTGCCAGCGGCGCGGCCCTTCACGGGGCAGATACGCAGTATTTT. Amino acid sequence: CASGAALHGADTQYF.

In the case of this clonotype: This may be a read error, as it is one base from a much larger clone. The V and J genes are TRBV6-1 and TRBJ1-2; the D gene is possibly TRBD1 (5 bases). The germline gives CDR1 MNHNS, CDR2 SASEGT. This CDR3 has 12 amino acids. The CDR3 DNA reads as TGTGCCGGCAGGGAGGGCTGGGGTGGCTACACCTTC. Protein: CAGREGWGGYTF.

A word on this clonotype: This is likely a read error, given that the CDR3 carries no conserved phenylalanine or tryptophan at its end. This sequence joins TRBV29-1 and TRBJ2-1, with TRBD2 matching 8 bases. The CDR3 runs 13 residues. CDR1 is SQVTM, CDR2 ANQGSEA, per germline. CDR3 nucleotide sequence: TGCAGCTTTGAAGCGGGAGTCGTTAATGAGCAGTTCCTC. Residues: CSFEAGVVNEQFL.

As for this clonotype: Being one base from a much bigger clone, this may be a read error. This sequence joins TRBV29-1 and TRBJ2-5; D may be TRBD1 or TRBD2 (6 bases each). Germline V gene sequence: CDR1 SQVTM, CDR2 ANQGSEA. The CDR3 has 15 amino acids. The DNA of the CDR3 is TGCAGTCTTCGGGGGTCAGGGGTAGATTTAGAGACCCAGTACTTC. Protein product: CSLRGSGVDLETQYF.

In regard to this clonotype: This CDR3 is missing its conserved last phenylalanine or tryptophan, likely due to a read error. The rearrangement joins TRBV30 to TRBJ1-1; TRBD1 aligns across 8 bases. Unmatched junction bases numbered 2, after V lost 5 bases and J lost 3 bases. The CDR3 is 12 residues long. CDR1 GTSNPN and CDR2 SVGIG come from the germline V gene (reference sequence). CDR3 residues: CAWDRGYTEAFL. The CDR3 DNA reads TGTGCCTGGGACAGGGGATACACTGAAGCTTTCCTT.

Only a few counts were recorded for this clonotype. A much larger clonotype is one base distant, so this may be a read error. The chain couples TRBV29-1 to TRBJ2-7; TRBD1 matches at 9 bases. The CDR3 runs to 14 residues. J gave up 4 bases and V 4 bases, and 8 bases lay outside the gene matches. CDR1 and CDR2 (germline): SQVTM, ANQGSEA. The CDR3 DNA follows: TGCAGCGTTGTTCGTCGGGACAGGGTGTACGAGCAGTACTTC. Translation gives CSVVRRDRVYEQYF.

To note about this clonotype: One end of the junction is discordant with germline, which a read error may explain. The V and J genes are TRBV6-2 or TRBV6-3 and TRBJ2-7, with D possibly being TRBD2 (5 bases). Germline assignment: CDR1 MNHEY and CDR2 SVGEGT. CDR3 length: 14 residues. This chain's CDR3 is CASSLWAGDYEQYF. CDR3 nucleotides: TGTGCCAGCTCCCTTTGGGCAGGTGACTACGAGCAATACTTC.

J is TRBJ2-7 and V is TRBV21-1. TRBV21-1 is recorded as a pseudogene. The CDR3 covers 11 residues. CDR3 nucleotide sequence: TGTGCCAGCCCCAAGTGGGGCGAGCAGTACTTC. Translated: CASPKWGEQYF.

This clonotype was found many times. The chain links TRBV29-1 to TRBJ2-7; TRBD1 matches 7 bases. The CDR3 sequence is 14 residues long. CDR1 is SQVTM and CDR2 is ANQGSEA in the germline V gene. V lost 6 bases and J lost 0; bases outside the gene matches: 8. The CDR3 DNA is TGCAGCGTAAACGTTAGGGACAGCTCCTACGAGCAGTACTTC. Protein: CSVNVRDSSYEQYF.

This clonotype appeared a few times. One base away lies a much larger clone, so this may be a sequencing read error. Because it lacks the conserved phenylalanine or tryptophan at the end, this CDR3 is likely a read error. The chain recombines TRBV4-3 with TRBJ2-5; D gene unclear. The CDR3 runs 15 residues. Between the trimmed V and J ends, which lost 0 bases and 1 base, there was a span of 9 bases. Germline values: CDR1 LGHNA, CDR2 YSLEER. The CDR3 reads CASSQDHGPQETQYL. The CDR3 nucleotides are TGCGCCAGCAGCCAAGACCACGGTCCCCAAGAGACCCAGTACCTC.

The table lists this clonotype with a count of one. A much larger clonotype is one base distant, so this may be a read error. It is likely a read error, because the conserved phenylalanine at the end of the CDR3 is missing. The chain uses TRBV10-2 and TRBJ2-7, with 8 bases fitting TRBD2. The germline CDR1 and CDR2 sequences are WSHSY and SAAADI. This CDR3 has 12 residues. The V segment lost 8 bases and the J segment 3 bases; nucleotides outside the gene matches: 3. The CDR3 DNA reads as TGCGCCAGCGGGACTAGATTCTACGAGCAGTACCTC. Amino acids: CASGTRFYEQYL.

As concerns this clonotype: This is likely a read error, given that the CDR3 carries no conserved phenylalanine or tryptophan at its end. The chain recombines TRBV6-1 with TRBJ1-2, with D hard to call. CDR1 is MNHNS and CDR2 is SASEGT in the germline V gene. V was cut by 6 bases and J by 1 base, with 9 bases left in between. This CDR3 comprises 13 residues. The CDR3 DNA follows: TGTGCCAGCAGCTGTACGGGTAACTATGGCTACACCATC. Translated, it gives CASSCTGNYGYTI.

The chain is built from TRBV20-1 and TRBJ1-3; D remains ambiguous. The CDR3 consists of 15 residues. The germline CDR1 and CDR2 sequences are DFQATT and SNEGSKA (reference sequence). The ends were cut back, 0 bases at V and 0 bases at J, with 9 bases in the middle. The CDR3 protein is CSAREPLGSGNTIYF. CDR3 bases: TGCAGTGCTAGAGAACCCTTGGGCTCTGGAAACACCATATATTTT.

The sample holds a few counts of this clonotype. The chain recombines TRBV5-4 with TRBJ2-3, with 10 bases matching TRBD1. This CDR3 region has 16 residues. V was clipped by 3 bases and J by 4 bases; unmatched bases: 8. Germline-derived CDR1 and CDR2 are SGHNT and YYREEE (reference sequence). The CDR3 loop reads CASSSRQGAVSDTQYF. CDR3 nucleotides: TGTGCCAGCAGCTCAAGACAGGGGGCAGTTTCAGATACGCAGTATTTT.

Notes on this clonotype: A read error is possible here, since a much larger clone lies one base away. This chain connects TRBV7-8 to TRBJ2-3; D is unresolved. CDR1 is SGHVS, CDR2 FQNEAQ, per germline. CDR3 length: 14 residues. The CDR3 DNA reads TGTGCCAACAGCTTAGCAGTACGCGCAGATACGCAGTATTTT. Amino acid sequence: CANSLAVRADTQYF.

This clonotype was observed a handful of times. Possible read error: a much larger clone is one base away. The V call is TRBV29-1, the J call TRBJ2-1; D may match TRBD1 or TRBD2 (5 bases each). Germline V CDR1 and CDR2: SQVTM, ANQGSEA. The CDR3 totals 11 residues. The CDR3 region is CNVEDWGEQFF. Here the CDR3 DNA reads TGCAACGTTGAAGATTGGGGGGAGCAGTTCTTC.

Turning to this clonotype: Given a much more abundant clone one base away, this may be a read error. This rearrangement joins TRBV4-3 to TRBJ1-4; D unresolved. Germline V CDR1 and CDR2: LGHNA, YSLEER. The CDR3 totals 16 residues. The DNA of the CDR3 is TGCGCCAGCAGCCAAGCCCTGGACGTGGGGAATGAAAAACTGTTGTTT. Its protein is CASSQALDVGNEKLLF.

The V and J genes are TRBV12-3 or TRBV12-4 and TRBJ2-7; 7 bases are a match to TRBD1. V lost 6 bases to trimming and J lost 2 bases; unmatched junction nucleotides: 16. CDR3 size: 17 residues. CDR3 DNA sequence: TGTGCCAGCAGCAAAATAAAGACAGGGCCTCTCACCTACGAGCAGTACTTC. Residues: CASSKIKTGPLTYEQYF.

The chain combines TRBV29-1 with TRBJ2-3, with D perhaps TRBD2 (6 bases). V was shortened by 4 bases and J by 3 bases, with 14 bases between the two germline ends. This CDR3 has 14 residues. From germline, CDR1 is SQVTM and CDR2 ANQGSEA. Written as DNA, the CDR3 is TGCAGCGTTGCTTGTGGTAGCGGAACAGATACGCAGTATTTT. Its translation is CSVACGSGTDTQYF.

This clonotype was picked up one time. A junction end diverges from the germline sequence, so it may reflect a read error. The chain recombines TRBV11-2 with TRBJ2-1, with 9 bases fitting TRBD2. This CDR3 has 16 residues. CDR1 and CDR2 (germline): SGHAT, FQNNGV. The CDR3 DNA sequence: TGTGTCAGCAGCGTTTTAGCGGGAGCACCGGTCGATGAGCAGTTCTTC. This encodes CVSSVLAGAPVDEQFF.

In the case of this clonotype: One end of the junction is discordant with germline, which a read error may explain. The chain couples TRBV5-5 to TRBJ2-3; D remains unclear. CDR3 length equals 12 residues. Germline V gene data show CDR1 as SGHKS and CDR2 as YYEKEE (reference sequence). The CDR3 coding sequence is TGTGCCAGCAGCTCCTTAGAAGATAAGCAGTATTTT. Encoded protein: CASSSLEDKQYF.

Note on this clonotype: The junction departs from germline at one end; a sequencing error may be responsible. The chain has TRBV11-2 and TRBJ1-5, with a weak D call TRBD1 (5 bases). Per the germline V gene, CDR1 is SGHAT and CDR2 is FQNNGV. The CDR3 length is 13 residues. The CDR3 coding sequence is TGTACCAGCGGCTTAGGGGGCAATCAGCCCCAGCATTTT. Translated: CTSGLGGNQPQHF.

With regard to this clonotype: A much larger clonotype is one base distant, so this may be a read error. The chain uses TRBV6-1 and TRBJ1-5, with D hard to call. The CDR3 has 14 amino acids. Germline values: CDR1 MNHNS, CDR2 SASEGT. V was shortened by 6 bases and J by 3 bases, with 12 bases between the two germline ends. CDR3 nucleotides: TGTGCCAGCAGGCGGGCTTTCAACAATCAGCCCCAGCATTTT. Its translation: CASRRAFNNQPQHF.

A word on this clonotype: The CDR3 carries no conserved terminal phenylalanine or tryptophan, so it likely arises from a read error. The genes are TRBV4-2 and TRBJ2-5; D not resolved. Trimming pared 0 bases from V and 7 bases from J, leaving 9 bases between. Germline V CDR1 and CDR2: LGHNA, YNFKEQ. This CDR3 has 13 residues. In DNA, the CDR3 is TGTGCCAGCAGCCAAGAATTAACGCGGACCCAGTACTTA. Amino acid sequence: CASSQELTRTQYL.

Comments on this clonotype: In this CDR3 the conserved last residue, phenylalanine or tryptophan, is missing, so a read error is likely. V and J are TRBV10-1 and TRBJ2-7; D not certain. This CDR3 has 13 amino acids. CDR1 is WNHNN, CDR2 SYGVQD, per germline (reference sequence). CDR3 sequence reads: CASGEGSYYEQYL. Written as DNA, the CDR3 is TGCGCCAGCGGTGAAGGCAGCTACTATGAGCAGTACTTG.

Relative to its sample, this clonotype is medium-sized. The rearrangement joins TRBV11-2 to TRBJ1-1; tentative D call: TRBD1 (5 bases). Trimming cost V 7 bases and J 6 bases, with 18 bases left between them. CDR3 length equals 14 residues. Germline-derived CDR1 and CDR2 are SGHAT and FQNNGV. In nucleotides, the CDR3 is TGTGCCAGCACCCCTGGGGGGAGAACATCTGAAGCTTTCTTT. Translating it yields CASTPGGRTSEAFF.